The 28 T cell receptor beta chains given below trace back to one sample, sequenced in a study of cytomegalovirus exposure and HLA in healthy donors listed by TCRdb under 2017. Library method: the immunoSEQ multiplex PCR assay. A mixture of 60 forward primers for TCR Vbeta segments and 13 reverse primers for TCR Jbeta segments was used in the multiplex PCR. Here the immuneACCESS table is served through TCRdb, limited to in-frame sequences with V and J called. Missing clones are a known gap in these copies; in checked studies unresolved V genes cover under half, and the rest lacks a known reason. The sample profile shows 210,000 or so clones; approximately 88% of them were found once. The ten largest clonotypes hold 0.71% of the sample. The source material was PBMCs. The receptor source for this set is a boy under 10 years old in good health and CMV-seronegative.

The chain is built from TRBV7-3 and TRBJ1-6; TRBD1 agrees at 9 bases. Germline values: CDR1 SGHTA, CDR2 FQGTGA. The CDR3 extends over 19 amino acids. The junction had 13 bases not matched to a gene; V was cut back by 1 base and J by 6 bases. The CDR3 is CASSLRGTGKLVGNSPLHF. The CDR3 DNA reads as TGTGCCAGCAGCTTAAGGGGGACAGGGAAGTTGGTAGGTAATTCACCCCTCCACTTT.

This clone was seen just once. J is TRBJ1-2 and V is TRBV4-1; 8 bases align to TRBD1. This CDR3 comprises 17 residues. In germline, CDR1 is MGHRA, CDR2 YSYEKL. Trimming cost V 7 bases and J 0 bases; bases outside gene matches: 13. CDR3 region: CASTSRQGALSNYGYTF. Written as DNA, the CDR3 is TGCGCCAGCACCTCCAGGCAGGGGGCCTTATCTAACTATGGCTACACCTTC.

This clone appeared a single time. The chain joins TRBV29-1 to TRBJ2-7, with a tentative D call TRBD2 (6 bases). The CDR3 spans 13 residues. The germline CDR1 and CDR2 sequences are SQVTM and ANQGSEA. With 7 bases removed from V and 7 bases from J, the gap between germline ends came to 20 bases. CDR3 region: CSAKAGNPMEQYF. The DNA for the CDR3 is TGCAGCGCCAAGGCGGGGAATCCGATGGAGCAGTACTTC.

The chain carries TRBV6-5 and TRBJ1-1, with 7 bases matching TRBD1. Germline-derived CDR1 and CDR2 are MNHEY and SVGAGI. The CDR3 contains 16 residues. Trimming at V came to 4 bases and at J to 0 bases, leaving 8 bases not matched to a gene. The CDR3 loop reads CASSSLPDRMNTEAFF. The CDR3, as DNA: TGTGCCAGCAGTTCCCTTCCGGACAGGATGAACACTGAAGCTTTCTTT.

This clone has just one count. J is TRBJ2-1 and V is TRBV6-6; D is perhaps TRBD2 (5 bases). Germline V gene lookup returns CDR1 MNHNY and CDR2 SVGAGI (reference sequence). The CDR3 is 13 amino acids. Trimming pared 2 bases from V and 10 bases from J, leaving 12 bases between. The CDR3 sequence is CASSYQRGSEQFF. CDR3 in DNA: TGTGCCAGCAGTTACCAACGCGGGTCGGAGCAGTTCTTC.

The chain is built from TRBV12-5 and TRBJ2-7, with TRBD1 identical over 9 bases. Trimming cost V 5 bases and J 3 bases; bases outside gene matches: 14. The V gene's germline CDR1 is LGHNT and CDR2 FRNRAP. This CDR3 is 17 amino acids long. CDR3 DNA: TGTGCTAGTGGTAAGGGACAGGGCTCTAGCGGAGTCTACGAGCAGTACTTC. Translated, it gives CASGKGQGSSGVYEQYF.

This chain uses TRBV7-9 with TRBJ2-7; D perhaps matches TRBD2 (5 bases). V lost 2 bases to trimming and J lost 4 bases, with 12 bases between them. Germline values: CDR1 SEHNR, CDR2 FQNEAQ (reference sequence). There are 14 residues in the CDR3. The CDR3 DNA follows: TGTGCCAGCAGCTTACGGGGTGAAAGGTACGAGCAGTACTTC. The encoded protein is CASSLRGERYEQYF.

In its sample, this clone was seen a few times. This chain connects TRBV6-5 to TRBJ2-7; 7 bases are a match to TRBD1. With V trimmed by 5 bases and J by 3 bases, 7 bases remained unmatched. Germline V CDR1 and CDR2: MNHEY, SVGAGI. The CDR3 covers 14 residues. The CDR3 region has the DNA TGTGCCAGCAGTCGAGCGAGGGGGCTCTACGAGCAGTACTTC. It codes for CASSRARGLYEQYF.

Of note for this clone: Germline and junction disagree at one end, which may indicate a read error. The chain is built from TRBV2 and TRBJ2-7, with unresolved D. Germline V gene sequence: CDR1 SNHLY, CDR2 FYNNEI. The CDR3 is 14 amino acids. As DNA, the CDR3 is TGTGCCAGCAGTGTCACAGCCGGCTCCTACGAGCAGCACTTC. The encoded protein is CASSVTAGSYEQHF.

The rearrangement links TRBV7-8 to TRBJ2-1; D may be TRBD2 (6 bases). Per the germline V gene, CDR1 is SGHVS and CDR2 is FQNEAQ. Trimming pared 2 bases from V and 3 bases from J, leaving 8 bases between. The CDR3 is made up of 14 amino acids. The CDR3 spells CASSLPGLYNEQFF. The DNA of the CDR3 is TGTGCCAGCAGCTTACCGGGACTCTACAATGAGCAGTTCTTC.

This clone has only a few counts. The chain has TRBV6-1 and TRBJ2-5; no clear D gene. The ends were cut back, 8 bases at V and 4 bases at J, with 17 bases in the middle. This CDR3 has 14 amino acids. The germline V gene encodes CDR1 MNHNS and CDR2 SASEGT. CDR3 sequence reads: CASSLRLFLETQYF. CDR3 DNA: TGTGCCAGCTCCCTACGCCTCTTCCTAGAGACCCAGTACTTC.

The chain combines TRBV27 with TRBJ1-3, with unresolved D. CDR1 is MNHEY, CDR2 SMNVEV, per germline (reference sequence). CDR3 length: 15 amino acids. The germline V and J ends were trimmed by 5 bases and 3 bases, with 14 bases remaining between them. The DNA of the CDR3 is TGTGCCAGCAGTCCCCAGTGGGCCCGTGGAAACACCATATATTTT. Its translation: CASSPQWARGNTIYF.

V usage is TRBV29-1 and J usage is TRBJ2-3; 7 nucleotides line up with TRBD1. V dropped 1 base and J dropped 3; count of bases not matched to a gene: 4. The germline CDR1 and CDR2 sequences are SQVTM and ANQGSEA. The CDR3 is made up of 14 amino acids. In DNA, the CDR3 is TGCAGCGTTGAAGGAGGGGGCGCAACAGATACGCAGTATTTT. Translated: CSVEGGGATDTQYF.

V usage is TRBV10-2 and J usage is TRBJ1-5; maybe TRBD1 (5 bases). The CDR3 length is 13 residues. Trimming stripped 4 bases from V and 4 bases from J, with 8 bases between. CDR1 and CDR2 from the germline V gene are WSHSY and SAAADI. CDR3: CASSGKGNQPQHF. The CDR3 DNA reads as TGCGCCAGCAGTGGAAAGGGGAATCAGCCCCAGCATTTT.

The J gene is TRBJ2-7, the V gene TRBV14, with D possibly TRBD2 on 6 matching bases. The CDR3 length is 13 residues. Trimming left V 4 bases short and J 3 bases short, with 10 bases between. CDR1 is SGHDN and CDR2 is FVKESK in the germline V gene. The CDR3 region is CASSLTRGYEQYF. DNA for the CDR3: TGTGCCAGCAGCCTTACGCGGGGCTACGAGCAGTACTTC.

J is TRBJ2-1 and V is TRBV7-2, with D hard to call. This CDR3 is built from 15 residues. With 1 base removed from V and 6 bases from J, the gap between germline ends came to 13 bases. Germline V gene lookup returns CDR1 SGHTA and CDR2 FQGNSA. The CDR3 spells CASSLGGVFRNEQFF. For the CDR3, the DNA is TGTGCCAGCAGCTTAGGAGGAGTTTTTCGCAATGAGCAGTTCTTC.

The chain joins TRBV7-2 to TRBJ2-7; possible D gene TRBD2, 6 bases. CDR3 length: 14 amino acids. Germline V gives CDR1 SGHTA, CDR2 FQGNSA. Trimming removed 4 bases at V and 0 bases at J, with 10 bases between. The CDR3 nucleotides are TGTGCCAGCAGCTGGCTAGCGAGCTCCTACGAGCAGTACTTC. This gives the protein CASSWLASSYEQYF.

The CDR3 spells CASSHGDRIRDEQFF. In DNA form, the CDR3 reads TGCGCCAGCAGCCACGGTGACAGGATCCGGGATGAGCAGTTCTTC. The rearrangement joins TRBV4-1 to TRBJ2-1; D might be TRBD1 (6 bases). The germline gives CDR1 MGHRA, CDR2 YSYEKL. V shed 3 bases and J shed 8 bases, with 17 bases lying between them. The CDR3 is made up of 15 amino acids.

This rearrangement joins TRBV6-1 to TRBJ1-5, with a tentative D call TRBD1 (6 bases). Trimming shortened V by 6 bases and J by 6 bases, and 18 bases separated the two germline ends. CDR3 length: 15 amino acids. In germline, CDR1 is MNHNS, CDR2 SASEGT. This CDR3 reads CASRSPGQGSQPQHF. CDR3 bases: TGTGCCAGCAGGTCCCCTGGGCAGGGGAGTCAGCCCCAGCATTTT.

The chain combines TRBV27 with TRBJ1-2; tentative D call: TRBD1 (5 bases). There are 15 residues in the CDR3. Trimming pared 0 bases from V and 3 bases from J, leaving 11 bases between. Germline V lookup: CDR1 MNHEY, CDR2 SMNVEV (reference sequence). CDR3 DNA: TGTGCCAGCAGTTTATCCATGGGGCTTTACTATGGCTACACCTTC. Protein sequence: CASSLSMGLYYGYTF.

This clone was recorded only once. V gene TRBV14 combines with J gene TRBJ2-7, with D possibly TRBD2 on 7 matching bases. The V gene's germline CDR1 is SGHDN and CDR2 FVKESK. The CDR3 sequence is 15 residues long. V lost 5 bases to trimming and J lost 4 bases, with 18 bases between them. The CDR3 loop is CASSRGGGRAYEQYF. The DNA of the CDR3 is TGTGCCAGCAGCAGAGGGGGGGGACGTGCGTACGAGCAGTACTTC.

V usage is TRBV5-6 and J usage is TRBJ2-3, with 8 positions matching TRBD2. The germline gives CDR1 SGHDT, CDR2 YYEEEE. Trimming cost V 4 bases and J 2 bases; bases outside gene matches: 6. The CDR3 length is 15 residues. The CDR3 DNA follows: TGTGCCAGCAGCCTGGTAGCGGGGAACACAGATACGCAGTATTTT. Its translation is CASSLVAGNTDTQYF.

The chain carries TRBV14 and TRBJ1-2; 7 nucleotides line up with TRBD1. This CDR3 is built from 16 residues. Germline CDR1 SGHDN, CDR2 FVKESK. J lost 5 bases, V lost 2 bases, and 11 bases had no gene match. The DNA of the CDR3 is TGTGCCAGCAGCCAAATCCGCGGGACAGCGAAGTATGGCTACACCTTC. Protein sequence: CASSQIRGTAKYGYTF.

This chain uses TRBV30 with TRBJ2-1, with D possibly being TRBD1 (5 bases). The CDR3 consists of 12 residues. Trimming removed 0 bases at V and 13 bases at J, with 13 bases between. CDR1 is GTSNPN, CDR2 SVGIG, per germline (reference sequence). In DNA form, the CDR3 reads TGTGCCTGGAGTGTACGGCAGGGAAATCAGTTCTTC. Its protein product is CAWSVRQGNQFF.

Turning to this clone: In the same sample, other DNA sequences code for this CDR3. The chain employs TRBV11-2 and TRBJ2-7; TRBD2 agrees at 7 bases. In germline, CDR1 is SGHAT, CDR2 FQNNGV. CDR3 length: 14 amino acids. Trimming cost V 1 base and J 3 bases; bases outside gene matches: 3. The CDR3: CASSLGGGSYEQYF. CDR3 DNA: TGTGCCAGCAGCTTAGGGGGAGGGAGCTACGAGCAGTACTTC. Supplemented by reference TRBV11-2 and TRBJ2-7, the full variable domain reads EAGVAQSPRYKIIEKRQSVAFWCNPISGHATLYWYQQILGQGPKLLIQFQNNGVVDDSQLPKDRFSAERLKGVDSTLKIQPAKLEDSAVYLCASSLGGGSYEQYFGPGTRLTVT.

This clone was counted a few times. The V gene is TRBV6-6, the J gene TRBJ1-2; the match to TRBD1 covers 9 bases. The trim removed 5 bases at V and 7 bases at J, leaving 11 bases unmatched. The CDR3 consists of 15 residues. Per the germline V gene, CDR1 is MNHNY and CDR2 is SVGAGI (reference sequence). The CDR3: CASSPGQGPASGYTF. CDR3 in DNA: TGTGCCAGCAGTCCCGGACAGGGGCCAGCCTCTGGCTACACCTTC.

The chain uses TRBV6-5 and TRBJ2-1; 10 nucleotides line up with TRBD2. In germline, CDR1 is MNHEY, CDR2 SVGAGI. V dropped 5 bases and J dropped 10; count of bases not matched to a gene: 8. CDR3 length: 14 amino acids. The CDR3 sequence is CASSKAGGPYEQFF. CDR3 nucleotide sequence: TGTGCCAGCAGTAAAGCGGGAGGGCCCTACGAGCAGTTCTTC.

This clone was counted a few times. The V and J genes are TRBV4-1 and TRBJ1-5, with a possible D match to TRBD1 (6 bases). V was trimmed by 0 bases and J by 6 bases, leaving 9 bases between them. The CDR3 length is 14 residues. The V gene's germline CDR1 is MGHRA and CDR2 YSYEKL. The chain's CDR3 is CASSQEGASQPQHF. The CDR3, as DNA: TGCGCCAGCAGCCAAGAGGGGGCAAGTCAGCCCCAGCATTTT.